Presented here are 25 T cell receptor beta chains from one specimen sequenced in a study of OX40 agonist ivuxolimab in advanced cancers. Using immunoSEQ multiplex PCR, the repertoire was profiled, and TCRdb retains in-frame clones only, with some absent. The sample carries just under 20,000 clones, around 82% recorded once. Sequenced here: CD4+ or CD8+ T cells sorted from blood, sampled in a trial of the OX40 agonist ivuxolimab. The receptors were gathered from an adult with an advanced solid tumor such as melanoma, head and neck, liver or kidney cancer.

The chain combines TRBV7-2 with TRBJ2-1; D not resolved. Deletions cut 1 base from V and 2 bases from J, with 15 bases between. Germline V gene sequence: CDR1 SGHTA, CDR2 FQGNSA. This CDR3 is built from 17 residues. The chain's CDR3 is CASSLVPYGGTYNEQFF. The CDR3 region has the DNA TGTGCCAGCAGCTTAGTCCCTTATGGCGGTACCTACAATGAGCAGTTCTTC.

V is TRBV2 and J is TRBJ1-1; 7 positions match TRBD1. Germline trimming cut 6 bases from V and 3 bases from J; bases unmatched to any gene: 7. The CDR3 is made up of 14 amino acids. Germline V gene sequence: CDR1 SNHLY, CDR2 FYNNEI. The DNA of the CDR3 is TGTGCCAGCAGAGCTGACAGGGAGGACACTGAAGCTTTCTTT. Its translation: CASRADREDTEAFF. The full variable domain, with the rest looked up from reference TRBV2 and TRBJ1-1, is EPEVTQTPSHQVTQMGQEVILRCVPISNHLYFYWYRQILGQKVEFLVSFYNNEISEKSEIFDDQFSVERPDGSNFTLKIRSTKLEDSAMYFCASRADREDTEAFFGQGTRLTVV.

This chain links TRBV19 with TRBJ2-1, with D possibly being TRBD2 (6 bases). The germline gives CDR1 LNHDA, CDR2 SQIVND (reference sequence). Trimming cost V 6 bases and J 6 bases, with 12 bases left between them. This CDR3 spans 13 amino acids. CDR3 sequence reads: CASRGGAGNEQFF. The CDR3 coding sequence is TGTGCCAGTAGGGGCGGGGCGGGCAATGAGCAGTTCTTC.

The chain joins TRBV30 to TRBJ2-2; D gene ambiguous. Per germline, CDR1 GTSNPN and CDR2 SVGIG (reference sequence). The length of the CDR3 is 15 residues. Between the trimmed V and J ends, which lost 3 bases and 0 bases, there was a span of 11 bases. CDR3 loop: CAWSGRKANTGELFF. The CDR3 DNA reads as TGTGCCTGGAGCGGACGGAAGGCGAACACCGGGGAGCTGTTTTTT.

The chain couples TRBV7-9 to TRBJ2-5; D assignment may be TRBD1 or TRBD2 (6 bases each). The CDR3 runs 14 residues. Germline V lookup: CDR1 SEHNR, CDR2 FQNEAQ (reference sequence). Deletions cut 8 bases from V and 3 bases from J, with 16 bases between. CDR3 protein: CASPGGRREETQYF. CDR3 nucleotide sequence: TGTGCCAGCCCTGGGGGGCGCAGGGAAGAGACCCAGTACTTC.

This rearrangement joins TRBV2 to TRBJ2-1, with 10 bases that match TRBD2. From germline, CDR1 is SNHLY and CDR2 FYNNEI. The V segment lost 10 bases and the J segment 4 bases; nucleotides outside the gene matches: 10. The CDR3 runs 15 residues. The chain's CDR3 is CATTKGLASYNEQFF. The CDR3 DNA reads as TGTGCCACCACTAAGGGACTAGCGAGTTACAATGAGCAGTTCTTC.

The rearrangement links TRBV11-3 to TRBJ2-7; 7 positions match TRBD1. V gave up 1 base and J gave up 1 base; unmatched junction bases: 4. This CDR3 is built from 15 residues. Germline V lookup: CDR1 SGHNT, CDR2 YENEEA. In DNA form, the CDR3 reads TGTGCCAGCAGCTTAGGAGGGGGCGCATCCTACGAGCAGTACTTC. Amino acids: CASSLGGGASYEQYF.

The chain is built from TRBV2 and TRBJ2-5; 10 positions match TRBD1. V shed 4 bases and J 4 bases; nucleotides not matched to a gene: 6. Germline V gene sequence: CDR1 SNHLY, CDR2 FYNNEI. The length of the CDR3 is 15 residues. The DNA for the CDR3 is TGTGCCAGCAGTGTTTTTGGACAGGGGGGAGAGACCCAGTACTTC. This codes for CASSVFGQGGETQYF.

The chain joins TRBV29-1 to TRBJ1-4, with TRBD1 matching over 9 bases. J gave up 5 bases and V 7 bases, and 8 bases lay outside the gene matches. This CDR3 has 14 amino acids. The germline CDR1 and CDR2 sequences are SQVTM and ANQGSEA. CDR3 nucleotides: TGCAGCGCATCGAGGGGGACAGGGAATGAAAAACTGTTTTTT. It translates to CSASRGTGNEKLFF.

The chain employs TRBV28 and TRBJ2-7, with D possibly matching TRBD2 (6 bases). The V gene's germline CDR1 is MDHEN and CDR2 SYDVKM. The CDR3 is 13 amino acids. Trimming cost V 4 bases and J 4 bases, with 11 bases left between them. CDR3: CASSSAGPYEQYF. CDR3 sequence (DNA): TGTGCCAGCAGTTCCGCGGGGCCATACGAGCAGTACTTC.

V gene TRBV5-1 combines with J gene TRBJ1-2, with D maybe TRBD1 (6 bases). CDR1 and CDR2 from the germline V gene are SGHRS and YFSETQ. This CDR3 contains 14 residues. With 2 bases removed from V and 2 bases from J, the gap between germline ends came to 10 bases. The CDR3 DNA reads TGCGCCAGCAGCTTACTCAGGGGAAACTATGGCTACACCTTC. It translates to CASSLLRGNYGYTF.

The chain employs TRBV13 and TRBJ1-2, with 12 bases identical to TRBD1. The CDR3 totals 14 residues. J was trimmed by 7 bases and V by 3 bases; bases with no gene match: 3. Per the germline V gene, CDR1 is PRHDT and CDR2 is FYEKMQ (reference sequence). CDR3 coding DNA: TGTGCCAGCAGCTTGGGACAGGGGGCATTTGGCTACACCTTC. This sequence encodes CASSLGQGAFGYTF.

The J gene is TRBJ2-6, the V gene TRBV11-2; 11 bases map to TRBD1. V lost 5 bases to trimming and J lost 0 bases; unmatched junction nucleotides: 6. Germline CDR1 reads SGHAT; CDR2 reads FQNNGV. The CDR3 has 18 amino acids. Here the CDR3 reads CASSRRDRGSSGANVLTF. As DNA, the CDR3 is TGTGCCAGCAGCCGCCGGGACAGGGGGAGCTCTGGGGCCAACGTCCTGACTTTC.

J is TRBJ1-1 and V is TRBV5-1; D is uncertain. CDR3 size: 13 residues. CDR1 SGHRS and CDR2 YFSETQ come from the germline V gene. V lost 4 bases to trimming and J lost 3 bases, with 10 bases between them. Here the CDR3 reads CASSRAEDTEAFF. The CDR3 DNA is TGCGCCAGCAGCCGGGCGGAAGACACTGAAGCTTTCTTT.

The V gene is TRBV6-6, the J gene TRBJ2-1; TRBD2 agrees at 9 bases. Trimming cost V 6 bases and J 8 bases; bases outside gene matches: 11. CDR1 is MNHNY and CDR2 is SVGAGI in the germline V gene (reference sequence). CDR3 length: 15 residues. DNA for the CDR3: TGTGCCAGCAGCCCTGAGATAGCGGGAGTATATGAGCAGTTCTTC. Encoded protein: CASSPEIAGVYEQFF.

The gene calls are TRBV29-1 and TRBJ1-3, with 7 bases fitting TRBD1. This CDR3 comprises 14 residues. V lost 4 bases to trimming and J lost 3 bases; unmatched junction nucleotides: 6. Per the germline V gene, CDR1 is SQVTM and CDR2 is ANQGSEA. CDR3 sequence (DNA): TGCAGCGTTGTGGTAGGGGGCATTGGAAACACCATATATTTT. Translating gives CSVVVGGIGNTIYF.

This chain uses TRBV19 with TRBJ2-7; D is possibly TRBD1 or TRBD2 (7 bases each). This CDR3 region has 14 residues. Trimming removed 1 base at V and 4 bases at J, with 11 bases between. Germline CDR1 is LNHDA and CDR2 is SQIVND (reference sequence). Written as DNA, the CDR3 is TGTGCCAGTAGTATAGCGGGGGGACAGTACGAGCAGTACTTC. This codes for CASSIAGGQYEQYF.

CDR3 sequence (DNA): TGCGCCAGCAGCTTAAGGTCCGGGACAGGAACCAAGACCCAGTACTTC. Residues: CASSLRSGTGTKTQYF. The chain uses TRBV5-1 and TRBJ2-5, with 8 bases identical to TRBD1. Germline lookup yields CDR1 SGHRS and CDR2 YFSETQ. This CDR3 comprises 16 residues. V lost 2 bases to trimming and J lost 6 bases; unmatched junction nucleotides: 12.

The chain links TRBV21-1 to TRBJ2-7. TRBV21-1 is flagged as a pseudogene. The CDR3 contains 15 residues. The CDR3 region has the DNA TGTGCCAGCAGCAACCGGCCTATCCAGTCTCACGAGCAGTACTTC. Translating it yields CASSNRPIQSHEQYF.

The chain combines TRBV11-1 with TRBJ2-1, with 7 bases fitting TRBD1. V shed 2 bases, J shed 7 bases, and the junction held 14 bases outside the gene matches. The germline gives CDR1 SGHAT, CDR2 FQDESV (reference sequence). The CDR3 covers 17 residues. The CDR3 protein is CASSLRRQGLLLNEQFF. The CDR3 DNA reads TGTGCCAGCAGCTTAAGGAGACAGGGCCTACTGTTGAATGAGCAGTTCTTC.

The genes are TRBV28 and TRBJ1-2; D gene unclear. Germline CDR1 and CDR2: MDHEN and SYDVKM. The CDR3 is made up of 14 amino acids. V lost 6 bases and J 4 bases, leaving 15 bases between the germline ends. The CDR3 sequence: CASREPTVLYGYTF. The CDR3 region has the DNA TGTGCCAGCAGGGAACCAACAGTTCTCTATGGCTACACCTTC.

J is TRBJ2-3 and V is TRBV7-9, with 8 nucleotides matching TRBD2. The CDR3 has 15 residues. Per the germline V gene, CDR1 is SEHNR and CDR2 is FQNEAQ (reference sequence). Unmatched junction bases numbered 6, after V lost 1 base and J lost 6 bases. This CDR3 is CASSLDGRASDTQYF. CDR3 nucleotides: TGTGCCAGCAGCTTAGACGGGAGGGCCTCGGATACGCAGTATTTT. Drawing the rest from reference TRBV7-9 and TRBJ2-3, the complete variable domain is DTGVSQNPRHKITKRGQNVTFRCDPISEHNRLYWYRQTLGQGPEFLTYFQNEAQLEKSRLLSDRFSAERPKGSFSTLEIQRTEQGDSAMYLCASSLDGRASDTQYFGPGTRLTVL.

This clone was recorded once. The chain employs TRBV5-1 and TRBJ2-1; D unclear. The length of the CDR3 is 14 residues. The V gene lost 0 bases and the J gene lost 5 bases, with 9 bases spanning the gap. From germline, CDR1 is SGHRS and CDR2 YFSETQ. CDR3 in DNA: TGCGCCAGCAGCTTGGTATCGACCCACAATGAGCAGTTCTTC. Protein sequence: CASSLVSTHNEQFF. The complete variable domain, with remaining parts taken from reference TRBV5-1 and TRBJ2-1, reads KAGVTQTPRYLIKTRGQQVTLSCSPISGHRSVSWYQQTPGQGLQFLFEYFSETQRNKGNFPGRFSGRQFSNSRSEMNVSTLELGDSALYLCASSLVSTHNEQFFGPGTRLTVL.

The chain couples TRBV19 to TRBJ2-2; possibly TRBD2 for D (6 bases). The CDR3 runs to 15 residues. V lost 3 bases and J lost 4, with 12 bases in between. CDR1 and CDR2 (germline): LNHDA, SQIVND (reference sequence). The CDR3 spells CASSMEGTGTGELFF. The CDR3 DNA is TGTGCCAGTAGTATGGAGGGGACGGGCACCGGGGAGCTGTTTTTT.

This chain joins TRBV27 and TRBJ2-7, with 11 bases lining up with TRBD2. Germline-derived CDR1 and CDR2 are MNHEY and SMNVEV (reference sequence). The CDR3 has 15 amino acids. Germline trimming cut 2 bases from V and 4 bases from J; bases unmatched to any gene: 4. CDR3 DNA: TGTGCCAGCAGTTTAGTCGGGACTAGCGGATACGAGCAGTACTTC. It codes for CASSLVGTSGYEQYF.